This T cell receptor (beta chain) was retrieved from a study of cytomegalovirus exposure and HLA in healthy donors. Study-level findings and limits: TRBV6-2, TRBV6-3 and some other V segments were excluded as indistinguishable.

Notes on this clone: Antigen unknown.

With 60 Vbeta and 13 Jbeta primers, the PCR was carried out. Produced via immunoSEQ multiplex PCR; TCRdb's table is partial and in-frame only. The table records about 190,000 clones, about 85% of them present only once. The CDR3 has 14 residues. Trimming took off 7 bases at V and 2 bases at J, with 15 bases between the two ends. CDR1 and CDR2 (germline): SGHAT, FQNNGV. This receptor was identified in a woman aged 45 to 65 in good health and CMV-seropositive. The V call is TRBV11-2, the J call TRBJ2-7; weak D call: TRBD1 (5 bases). The sequencing input was PBMCs. The CDR3 region has the DNA TGTGCCAGCACCGTAGGGGAAGGGACCTACGAGCAGTACTTC. It yields the protein CASTVGEGTYEQYF.